Listed below are T cell receptor beta chains from one sample, sequenced in a study of cytomegalovirus exposure and HLA in healthy donors. TCRdb keeps only in-frame clones here, not all; method: immunoSEQ multiplex PCR. The sample consists of about 270,000 clones, about 75% of them appearing once. Input material: PBMCs. The source is a female donor in good health and CMV-seronegative. CDR3s include the opening cysteine and the closing phenylalanine or tryptophan. Each record gives: D gene, CDR3 length, V gene, J gene, clone size, CDR3 DNA, CDR3 protein. A D gene is named only where the DNA matches it firmly. Rows may omit the clone size; those that give it use once, few, many or a size class.

>TRBD2|15|TRBV7-6|TRBJ2-3|.
TGTGCCAGCAGCTTTGGCGGGAGCCGCACAGATACGCAGTATTTT
CASSFGGSRTDTQYF
>TRBD2|15|TRBV25-1|TRBJ2-7|once
TGTGCCAGCAGTGATCCCGGGACTAGCGCCCACGAGCAGTACTTC
CASSDPGTSAHEQYF
>TRBD2|15|TRBV2|TRBJ2-3|.
TGTGCCAGCAGGTTGGGACTAGCAGGCTCAGATACGCAGTATTTT
CASRLGLAGSDTQYF
>.|14|TRBV7-3|TRBJ2-1|.
TGTGCCAGCAGCCCCGGTAGTCTTCTTAATGAGCAGTTCTTC
CASSPGSLLNEQFF
>TRBD2|15|TRBV11-2|TRBJ2-3|.
TGTGCCAGCAGCTTAAGACTAGCGGGCACAGATACGCAGTATTTT
CASSLRLAGTDTQYF
>.|15|TRBV15|TRBJ1-1|.
TGTGCCACCAGCACAGGGGAGGGGCGGGTCACTGAAGCTTTCTTT
CATSTGEGRVTEAFF
>TRBD1|15|TRBV4-1|TRBJ1-5|few
TGCGCCAGCAGCCGAGGACAGGGGATCAATCAGCCCCAGCATTTT
CASSRGQGINQPQHF
>.|11|TRBV20-1|TRBJ2-7|.
TGCAGTGCACGGGACAACTACGAGCAGTACTTC
CSARDNYEQYF
>.|14|TRBV10-3|TRBJ1-1|.
TGTGCCATCAGGCGGCCAACAGGGAACACTGAAGCTTTCTTT
CAIRRPTGNTEAFF
>.|12|TRBV27|TRBJ2-1|once
TGTGCCACCACTTCCGGTTACAATGAGCAGTTCTTC
CATTSGYNEQFF
>.|13|TRBV19|TRBJ1-2|.
TGTGCCAGTAGTAATCTACAGGGTCGTGGCTACACCTTC
CASSNLQGRGYTF
>TRBD2|16|TRBV11-2|TRBJ2-1|.
TGTGCCAGCAGCTTAGATAGACTAGCGGGAGACAATGAGCAGTTCTTC
CASSLDRLAGDNEQFF
>TRBD2|16|TRBV5-4|TRBJ2-1|.
TGTGCCAGCAGCTTGACGGGACTAGCGGGAGTCAATGAGCAGTTCTTC
CASSLTGLAGVNEQFF
>TRBD2|17|TRBV7-3|TRBJ2-7|.
TGTGCCAGCAGCTTAGGGACTAGCGGGGCCCTTGGCTACGAGCAGTACTTC
CASSLGTSGALGYEQYF
>.|15|TRBV6-9|TRBJ2-3|.
TGTGCCAGCAGTTATCCTCAGGGCCCGGCAGATACGCAGTATTTT
CASSYPQGPADTQYF
>.|13|TRBV28|TRBJ1-2|.
TGTGCCAGCAGTTTATCAGGGGAATTTGGCTACACCTTC
CASSLSGEFGYTF
>.|12|TRBV30|TRBJ1-3|.
TGTGCCTGGGACCAGCGAGGCAACACCATATATTTT
CAWDQRGNTIYF